This T cell receptor beta chain originates from a study of T cell repertoires in cytomegalovirus infection. To note about this clonotype: Its specificity is not known.

From the reads, TCRdb called clonotypes with MiXCR, one entry per CDR3 protein. This table holds under 95,000 distinct CDR3 sequences, 40% to 50% found once. The CDR3 has 15 amino acids. The ends were cut back, 5 bases at V and 5 bases at J, with 19 bases in the middle. Germline CDR1 and CDR2: MNHEY and SVGAGI. This TCR derives from a human donor in good health (CMV status not recorded). Some clones in this sample may be carry-over from other donors' samples. This specimen consisted of CD8+ T cells from cultured PBMCs, obtained from culture after CMV antigen stimulation. The V call is TRBV6-5, the J call TRBJ2-7; perhaps TRBD1 as D (8 bases). CDR3 nucleotides: TGTGCCAGCAGTCGCGGACAGGGAGGGGTGAACGAGCAGTACTTC. It yields the protein CASSRGQGGVNEQYF.